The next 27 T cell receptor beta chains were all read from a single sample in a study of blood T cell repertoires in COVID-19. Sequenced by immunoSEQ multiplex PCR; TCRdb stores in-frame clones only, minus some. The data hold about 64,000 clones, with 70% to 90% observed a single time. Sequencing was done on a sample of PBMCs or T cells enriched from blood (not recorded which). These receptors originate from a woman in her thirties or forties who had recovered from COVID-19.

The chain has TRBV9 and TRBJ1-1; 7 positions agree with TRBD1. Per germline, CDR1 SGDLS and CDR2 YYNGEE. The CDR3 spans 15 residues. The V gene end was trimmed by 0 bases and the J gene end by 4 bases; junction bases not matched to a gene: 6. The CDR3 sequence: CASSVVPTGSTEAFF. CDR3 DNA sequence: TGTGCCAGCAGCGTAGTCCCGACAGGGAGCACTGAAGCTTTCTTT.

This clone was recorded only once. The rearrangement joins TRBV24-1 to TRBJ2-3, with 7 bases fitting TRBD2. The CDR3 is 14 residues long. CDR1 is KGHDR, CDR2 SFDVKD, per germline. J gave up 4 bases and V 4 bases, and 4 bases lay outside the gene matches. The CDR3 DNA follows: TGTGCCACCAGTGAAGTAGCGGGCGCAGATACGCAGTATTTT. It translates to CATSEVAGADTQYF.

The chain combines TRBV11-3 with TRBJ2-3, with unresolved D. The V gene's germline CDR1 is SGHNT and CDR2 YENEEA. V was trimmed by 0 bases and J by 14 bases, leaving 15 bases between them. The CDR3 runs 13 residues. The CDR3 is CASSLDYYHPPYF. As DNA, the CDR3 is TGTGCCAGCAGCTTAGACTACTACCATCCTCCGTATTTT.

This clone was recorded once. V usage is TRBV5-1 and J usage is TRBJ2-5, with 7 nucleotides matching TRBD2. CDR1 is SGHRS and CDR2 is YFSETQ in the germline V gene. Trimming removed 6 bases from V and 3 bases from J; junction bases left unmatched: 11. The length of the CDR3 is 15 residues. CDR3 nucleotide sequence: TGCGCCAGCATCCCGGGAGGCCGAAGGGAAGAGACCCAGTACTTC. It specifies CASIPGGRREETQYF.

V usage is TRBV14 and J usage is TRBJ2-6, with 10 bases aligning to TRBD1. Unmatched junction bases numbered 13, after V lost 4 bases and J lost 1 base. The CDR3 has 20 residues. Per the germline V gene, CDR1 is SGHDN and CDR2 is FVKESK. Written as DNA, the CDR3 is TGTGCCAGCAGCCTAAAAATGCCGGGACAGGGGAGGTCTGGGGCCAACGTCCTGACTTTC. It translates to CASSLKMPGQGRSGANVLTF.

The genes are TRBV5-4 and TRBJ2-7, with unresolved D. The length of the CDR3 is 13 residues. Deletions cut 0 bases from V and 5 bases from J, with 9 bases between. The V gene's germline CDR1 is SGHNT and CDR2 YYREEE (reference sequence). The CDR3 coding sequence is TGTGCCAGCAGCTTGGGTCCCTTCGACGAGCAGTACTTC. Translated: CASSLGPFDEQYF.

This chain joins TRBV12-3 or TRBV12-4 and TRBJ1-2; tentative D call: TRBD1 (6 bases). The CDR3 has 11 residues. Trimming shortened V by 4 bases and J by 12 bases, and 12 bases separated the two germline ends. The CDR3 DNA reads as TGTGCCAGCAGTTCCGGGACAAAGGACACCTTC. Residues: CASSSGTKDTF.

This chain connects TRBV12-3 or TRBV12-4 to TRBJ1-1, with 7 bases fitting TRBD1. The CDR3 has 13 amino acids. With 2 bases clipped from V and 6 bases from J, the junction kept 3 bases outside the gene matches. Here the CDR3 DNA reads TGTGCCAGCAGTTTACAGGGGGTACCTGAAGCTTTCTTT. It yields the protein CASSLQGVPEAFF.

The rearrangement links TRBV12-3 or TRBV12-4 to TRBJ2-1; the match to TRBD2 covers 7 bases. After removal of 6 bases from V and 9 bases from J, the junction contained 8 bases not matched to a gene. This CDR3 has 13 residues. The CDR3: CASSRTRGGEQFF. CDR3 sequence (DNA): TGTGCCAGCAGCAGGACTAGGGGCGGTGAGCAGTTCTTC.

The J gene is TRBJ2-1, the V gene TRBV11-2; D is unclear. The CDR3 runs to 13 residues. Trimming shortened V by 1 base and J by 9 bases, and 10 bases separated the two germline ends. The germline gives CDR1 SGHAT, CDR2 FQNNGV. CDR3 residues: CASSLGRLLEQFF. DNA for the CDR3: TGTGCCAGCAGCTTAGGCAGGCTTCTTGAGCAGTTCTTC.

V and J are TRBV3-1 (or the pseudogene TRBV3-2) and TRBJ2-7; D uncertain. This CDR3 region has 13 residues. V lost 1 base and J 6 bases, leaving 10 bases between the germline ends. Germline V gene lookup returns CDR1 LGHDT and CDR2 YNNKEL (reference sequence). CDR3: CASSQGHPPEQYF. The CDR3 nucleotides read TGTGCCAGCAGCCAAGGGCATCCCCCCGAGCAGTACTTC.

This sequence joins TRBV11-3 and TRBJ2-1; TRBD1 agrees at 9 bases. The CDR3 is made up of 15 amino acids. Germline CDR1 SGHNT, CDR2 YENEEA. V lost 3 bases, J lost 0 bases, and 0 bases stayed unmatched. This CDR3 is CASSLDRGSYNEQFF. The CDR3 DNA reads TGTGCCAGCAGCTTGGACAGGGGCTCCTACAATGAGCAGTTCTTC.

CDR3 sequence reads: CASRLGREPTVLTF. The CDR3 nucleotides are TGTGCCAGCAGGTTGGGGAGGGAACCCACCGTCCTGACTTTC. The genes are TRBV6-5 and TRBJ2-6; 7 positions agree with TRBD2. This CDR3 comprises 14 residues. The germline gives CDR1 MNHEY, CDR2 SVGAGI. V was pared by 6 bases and J by 12 bases, with 11 bases of the junction left unmatched.

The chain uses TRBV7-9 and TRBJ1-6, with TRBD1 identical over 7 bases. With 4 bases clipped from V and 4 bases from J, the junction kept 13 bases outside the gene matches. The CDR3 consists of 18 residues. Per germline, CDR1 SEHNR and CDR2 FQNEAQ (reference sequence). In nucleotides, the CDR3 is TGTGCCAGCAGCTCACAGGGGACGAATCTTGGATATAATTCACCCCTCCACTTT. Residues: CASSSQGTNLGYNSPLHF. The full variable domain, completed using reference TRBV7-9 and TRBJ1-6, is DTGVSQNPRHKITKRGQNVTFRCDPISEHNRLYWYRQTLGQGPEFLTYFQNEAQLEKSRLLSDRFSAERPKGSFSTLEIQRTEQGDSAMYLCASSSQGTNLGYNSPLHFGNGTRLTVT.

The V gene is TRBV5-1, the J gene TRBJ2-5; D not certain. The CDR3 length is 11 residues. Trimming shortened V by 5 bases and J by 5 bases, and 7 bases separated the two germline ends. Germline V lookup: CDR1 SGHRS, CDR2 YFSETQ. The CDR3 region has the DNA TGCGCCAGCAGGTATGAGGAGACCCAGTACTTC. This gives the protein CASRYEETQYF.

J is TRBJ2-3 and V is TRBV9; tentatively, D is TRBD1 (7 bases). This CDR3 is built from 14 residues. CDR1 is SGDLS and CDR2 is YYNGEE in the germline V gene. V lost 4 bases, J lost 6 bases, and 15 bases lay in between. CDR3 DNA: TGTGCCAGCAGCCGCGGGACAGCCGGGGATACGCAGTATTTT. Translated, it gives CASSRGTAGDTQYF.

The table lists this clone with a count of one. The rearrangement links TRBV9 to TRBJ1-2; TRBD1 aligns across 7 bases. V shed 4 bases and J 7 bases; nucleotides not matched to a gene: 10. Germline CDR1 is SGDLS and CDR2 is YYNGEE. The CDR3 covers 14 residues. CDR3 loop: CASSRDRVSSGYTF. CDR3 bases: TGTGCCAGCAGCAGAGACAGGGTATCCTCTGGCTACACCTTC.

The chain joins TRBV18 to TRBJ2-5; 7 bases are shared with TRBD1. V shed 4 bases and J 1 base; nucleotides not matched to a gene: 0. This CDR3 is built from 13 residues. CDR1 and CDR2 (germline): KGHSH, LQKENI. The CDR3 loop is CASSRDSQETQYF. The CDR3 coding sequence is TGTGCCAGCTCACGGGACAGCCAAGAGACCCAGTACTTC.

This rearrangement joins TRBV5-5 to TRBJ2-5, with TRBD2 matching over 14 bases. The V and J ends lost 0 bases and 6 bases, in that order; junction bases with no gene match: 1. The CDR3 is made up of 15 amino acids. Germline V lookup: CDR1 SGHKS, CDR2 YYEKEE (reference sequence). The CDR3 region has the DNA TGTGCCAGCAGCTTGGGACTAGCGGGGGGGAAGACCCAGTACTTC. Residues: CASSLGLAGGKTQYF. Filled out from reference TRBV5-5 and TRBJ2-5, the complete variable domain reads DAGVTQSPTHLIKTRGQQVTLRCSPISGHKSVSWYQQVLGQGPQFIFQYYEKEERGRGNFPDRFSARQFPNYSSELNVNALLLGDSALYLCASSLGLAGGKTQYFGPGTRLLVL.

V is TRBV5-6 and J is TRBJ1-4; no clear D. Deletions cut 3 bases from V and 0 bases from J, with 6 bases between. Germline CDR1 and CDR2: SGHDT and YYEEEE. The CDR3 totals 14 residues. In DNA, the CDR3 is TGTGCCAGCAGCTCTCCCCCAACTAATGAAAAACTGTTTTTT. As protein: CASSSPPTNEKLFF.

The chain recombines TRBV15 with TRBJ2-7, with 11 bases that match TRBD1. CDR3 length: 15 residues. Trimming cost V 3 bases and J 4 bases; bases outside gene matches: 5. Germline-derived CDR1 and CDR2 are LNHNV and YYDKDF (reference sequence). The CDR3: CATSRGGQGAYEQYF. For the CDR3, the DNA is TGTGCCACCAGCAGGGGTGGACAGGGGGCTTACGAGCAGTACTTC.

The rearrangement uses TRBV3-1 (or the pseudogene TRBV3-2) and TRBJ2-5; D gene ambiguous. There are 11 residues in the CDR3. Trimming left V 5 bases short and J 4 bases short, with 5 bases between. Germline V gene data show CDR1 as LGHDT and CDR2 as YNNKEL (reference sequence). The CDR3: CASSSRETQYF. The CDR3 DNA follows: TGTGCCAGCAGCTCTAGAGAGACCCAGTACTTC.

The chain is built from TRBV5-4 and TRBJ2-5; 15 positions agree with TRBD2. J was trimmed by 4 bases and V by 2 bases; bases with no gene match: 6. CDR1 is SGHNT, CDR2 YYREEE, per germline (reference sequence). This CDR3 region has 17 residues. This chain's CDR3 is CASSLPGLAGGLETQYF. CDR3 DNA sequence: TGTGCCAGCAGCTTACCCGGACTAGCGGGGGGGCTAGAGACCCAGTACTTC.

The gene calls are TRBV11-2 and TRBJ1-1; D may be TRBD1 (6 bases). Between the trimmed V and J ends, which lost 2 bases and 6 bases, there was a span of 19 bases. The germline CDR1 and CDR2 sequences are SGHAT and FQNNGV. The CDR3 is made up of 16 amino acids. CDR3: CASSLIRTVGRSEAFF. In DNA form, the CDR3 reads TGTGCCAGCAGCTTAATCCGGACAGTGGGCAGGTCTGAAGCTTTCTTT.

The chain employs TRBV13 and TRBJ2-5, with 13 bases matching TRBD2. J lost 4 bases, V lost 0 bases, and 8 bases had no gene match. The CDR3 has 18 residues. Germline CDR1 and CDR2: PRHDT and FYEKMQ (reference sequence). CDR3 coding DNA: TGTGCCAGCAGCTTAGGCCTTACTAGCGGGGGGGCCGGAGAGACCCAGTACTTC. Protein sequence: CASSLGLTSGGAGETQYF.

The CDR3 sequence: CASSSLSGTENNEAFF. The CDR3 nucleotides are TGTGCCAGCAGTTCTCTCTCCGGGACAGAAAATAATGAAGCTTTCTTT. This chain links TRBV27 with TRBJ1-1, with 7 bases that match TRBD1. The CDR3 contains 16 residues. The ends lost 4 bases at V and 7 bases at J; junction bases unmatched: 15. Germline CDR1 reads MNHEY; CDR2 reads SMNVEV (reference sequence).

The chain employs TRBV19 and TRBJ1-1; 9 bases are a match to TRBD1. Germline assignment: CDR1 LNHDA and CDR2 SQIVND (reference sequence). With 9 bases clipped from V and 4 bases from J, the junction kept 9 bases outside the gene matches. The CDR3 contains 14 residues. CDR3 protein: CASAAGTGLTEAFF. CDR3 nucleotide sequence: TGTGCCAGCGCGGCCGGGACAGGGCTCACTGAAGCTTTCTTT. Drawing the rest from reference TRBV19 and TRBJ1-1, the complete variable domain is DGGITQSPKYLFRKEGQNVTLSCEQNLNHDAMYWYRQDPGQGLRLIYYSQIVNDFQKGDIAEGYSVSREKKESFPLTVTSAQKNPTAFYLCASAAGTGLTEAFFGQGTRLTVV.